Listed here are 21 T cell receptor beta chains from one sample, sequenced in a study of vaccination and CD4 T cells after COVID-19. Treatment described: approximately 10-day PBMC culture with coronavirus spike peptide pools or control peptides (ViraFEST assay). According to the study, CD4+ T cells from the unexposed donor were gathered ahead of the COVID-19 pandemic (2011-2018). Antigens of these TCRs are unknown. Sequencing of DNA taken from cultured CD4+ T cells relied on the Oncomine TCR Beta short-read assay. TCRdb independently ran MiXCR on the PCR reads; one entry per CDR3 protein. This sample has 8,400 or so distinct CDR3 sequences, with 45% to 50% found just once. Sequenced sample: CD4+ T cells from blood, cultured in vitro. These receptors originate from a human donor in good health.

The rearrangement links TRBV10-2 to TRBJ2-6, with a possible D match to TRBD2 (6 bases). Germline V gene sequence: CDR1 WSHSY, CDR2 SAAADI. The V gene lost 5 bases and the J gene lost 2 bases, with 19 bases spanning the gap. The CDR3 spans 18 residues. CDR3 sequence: CASSSPGLHIPGANVLTF. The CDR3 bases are TGCGCCAGCAGTAGTCCGGGACTCCATATCCCTGGGGCCAACGTCCTGACTTTC.

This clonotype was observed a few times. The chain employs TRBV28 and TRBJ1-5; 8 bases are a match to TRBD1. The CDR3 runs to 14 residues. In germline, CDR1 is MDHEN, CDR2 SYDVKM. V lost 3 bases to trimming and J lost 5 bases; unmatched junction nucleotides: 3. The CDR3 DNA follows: TGTGCCAGCAGTTTGACAGGGGTCTATCAGCCCCAGCATTTT. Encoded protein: CASSLTGVYQPQHF.

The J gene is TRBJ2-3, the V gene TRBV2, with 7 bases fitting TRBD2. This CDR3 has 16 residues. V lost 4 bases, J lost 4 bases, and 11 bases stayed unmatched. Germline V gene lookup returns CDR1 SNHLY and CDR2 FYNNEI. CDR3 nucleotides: TGTGCCAGCAGTGTCTCTCGAGCGGGGAGCGCAGATACGCAGTATTTT. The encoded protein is CASSVSRAGSADTQYF.

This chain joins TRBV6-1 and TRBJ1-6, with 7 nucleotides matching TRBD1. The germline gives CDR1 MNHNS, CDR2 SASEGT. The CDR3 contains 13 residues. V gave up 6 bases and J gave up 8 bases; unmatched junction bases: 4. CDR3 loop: CASRRQGDSPLHF. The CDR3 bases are TGTGCCAGCAGACGACAGGGCGATTCACCCCTCCACTTT.

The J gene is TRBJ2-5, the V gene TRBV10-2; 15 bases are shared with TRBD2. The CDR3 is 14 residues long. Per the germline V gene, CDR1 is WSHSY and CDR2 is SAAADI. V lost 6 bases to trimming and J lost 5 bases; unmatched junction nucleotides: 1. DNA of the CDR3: TGCGCCAGCAGAGGACTAGCGGGGGGGGAGACCCAGTACTTC. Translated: CASRGLAGGETQYF.

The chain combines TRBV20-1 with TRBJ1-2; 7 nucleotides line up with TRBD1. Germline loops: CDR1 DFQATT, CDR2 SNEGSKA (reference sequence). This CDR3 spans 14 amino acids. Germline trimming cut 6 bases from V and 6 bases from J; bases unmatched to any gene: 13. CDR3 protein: CSANTEGTANGYTF. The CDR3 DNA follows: TGCAGTGCCAACACTGAAGGGACAGCTAATGGCTACACCTTC.

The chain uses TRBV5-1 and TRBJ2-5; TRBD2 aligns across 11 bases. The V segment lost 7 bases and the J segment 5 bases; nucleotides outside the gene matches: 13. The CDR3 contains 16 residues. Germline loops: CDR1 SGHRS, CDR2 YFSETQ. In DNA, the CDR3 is TGCGCCAGCTATAGCGGGGGGGGGCCAGTTACGGAGACCCAGTACTTC. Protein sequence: CASYSGGGPVTETQYF.

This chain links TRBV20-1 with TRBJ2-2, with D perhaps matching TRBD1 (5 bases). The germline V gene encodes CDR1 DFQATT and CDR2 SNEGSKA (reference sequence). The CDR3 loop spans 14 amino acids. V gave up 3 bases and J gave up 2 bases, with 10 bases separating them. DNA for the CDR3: TGCAGTGCTAGGAAAGGGGCAAACACCGGGGAGCTGTTTTTT. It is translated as CSARKGANTGELFF.

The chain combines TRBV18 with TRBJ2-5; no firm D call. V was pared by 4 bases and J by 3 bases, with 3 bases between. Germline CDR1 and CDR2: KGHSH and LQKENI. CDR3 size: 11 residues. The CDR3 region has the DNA TGTGCCAGCTCACACAAAGAGACCCAGTACTTC. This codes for CASSHKETQYF.

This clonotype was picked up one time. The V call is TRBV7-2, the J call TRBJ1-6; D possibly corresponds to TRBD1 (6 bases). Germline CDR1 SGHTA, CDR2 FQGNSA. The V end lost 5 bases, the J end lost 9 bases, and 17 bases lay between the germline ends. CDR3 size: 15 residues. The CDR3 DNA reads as TGTGCCAGCAGCCGCTCGGGGCAGGGGATTTCACCCCTCCACTTT. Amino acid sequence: CASSRSGQGISPLHF.

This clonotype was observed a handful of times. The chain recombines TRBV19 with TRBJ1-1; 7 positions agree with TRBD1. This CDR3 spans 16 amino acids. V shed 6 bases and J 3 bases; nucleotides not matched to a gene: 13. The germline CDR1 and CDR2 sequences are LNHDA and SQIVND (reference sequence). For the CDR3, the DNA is TGTGCCAGTAGAAGACGACAGGGAGGGAAGGACACTGAAGCTTTCTTT. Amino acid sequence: CASRRRQGGKDTEAFF.

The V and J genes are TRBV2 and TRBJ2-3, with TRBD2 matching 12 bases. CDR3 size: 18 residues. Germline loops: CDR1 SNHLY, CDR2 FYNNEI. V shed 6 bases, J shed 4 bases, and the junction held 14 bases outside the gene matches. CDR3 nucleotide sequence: TGTGCCAGCAGATTCCTCCTAGCGGGGGGGCCCAGTCCAGATACGCAGTATTTT. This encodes CASRFLLAGGPSPDTQYF.

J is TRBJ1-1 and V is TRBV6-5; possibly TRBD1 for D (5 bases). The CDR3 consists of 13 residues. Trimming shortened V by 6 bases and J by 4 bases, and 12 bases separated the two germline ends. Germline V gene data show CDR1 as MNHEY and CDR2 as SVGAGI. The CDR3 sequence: CASSYTGGTEAFF. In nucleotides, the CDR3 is TGTGCCAGCAGCTACACGGGGGGCACTGAAGCTTTCTTT.

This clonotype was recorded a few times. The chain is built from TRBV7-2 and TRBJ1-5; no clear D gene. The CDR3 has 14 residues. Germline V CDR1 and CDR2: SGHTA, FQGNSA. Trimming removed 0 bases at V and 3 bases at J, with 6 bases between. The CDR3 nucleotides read TGTGCCAGCAGCTTAGCAGGGTTCAATCAGCCCCAGCATTTT. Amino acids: CASSLAGFNQPQHF.

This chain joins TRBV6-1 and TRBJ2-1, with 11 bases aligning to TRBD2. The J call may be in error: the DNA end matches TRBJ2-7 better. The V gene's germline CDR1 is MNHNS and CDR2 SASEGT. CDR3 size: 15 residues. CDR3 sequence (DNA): TGTGCCAGCAGGCTGGGACTAGCGGCTTCCTACGAGCAGTACTTC. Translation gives CASRLGLAASYEQYF.

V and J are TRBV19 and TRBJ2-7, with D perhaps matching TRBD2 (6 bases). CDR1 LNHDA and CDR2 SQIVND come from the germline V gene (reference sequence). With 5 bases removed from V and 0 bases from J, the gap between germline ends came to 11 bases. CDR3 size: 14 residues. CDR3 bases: TGTGCCAGTAGTTGGGGACTGAGCTCCTACGAGCAGTACTTC. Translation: CASSWGLSSYEQYF.

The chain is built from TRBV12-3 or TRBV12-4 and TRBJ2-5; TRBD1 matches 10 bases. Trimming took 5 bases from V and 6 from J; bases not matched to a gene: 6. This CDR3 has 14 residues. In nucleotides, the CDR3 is TGTGCCAGCAGTGAGACAGGGGGCCTAAAGACCCAGTACTTC. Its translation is CASSETGGLKTQYF.

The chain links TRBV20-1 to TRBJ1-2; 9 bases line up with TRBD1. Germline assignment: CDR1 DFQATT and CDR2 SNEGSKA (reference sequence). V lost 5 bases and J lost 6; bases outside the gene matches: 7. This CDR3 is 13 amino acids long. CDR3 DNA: TGCAGTGCTTTCCACGACAGGGGGAATGGCTACACCTTC. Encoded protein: CSAFHDRGNGYTF.

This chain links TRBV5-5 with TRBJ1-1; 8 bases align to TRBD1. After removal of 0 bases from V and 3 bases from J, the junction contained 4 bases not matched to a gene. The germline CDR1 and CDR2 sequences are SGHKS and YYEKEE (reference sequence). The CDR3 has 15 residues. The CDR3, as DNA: TGTGCCAGCAGCTTGGTACAGGGGGGGTACACTGAAGCTTTCTTT. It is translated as CASSLVQGGYTEAFF.

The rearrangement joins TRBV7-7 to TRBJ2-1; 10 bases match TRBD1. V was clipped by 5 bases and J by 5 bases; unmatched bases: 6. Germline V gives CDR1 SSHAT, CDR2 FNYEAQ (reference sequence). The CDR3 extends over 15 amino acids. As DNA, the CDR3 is TGTGCCAGCAGCCCCGGGACAGGGGTGCACAATGAGCAGTTCTTC. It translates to CASSPGTGVHNEQFF.

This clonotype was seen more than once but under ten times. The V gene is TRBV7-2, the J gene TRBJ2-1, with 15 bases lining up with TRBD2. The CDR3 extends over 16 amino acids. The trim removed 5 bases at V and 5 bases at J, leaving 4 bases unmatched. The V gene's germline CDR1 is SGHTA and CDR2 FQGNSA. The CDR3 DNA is TGTGCCAGCAGCAAGGGACTAGCGGGGGGAGACAATGAGCAGTTCTTC. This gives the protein CASSKGLAGGDNEQFF. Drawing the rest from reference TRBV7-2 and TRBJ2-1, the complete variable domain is GAGVSQSPSNKVTEKGKDVELRCDPISGHTALYWYRQSLGQGLEFLIYFQGNSAPDKSGLPSDRFSAERTGGSVSTLTIQRTQQEDSAVYLCASSKGLAGGDNEQFFGPGTRLTVL.